The T cell receptor (beta chain) under discussion was sequenced for a study of OX40 agonist ivuxolimab in advanced cancers. Context from the whole study: The costimulatory receptor OX40 (CD134) was targeted by ivuxolimab, a fully human IgG2 agonistic monoclonal antibody. Among the roughly 52 dose-escalation patients, 19 had hepatocellular carcinoma, 15 or so melanoma, 9 renal cell carcinoma and 9 head and neck cancer. Intravenous ivuxolimab was administered to patients every 2 weeks at six dose levels: 0.01, 0.1, 0.3, 1.5, 3 and 10 mg/kg. The monotherapy dose-escalation portion (N of about 50 patients) of the phase I ivuxolimab trial is reported in the paper. The purpose of peripheral TCRbeta sequencing was to test whether ivuxolimab changed TCR sequence diversity and led to clonal T-cell expansion. Patients were allowed to have had prior anti-PD-1, anti-PD-L1 or anti-CTLA-4 therapy, and around 40% of the dose-escalation patients had previously received checkpoint inhibitors. Partial responses occurred in three dose-escalation patients, of whom one had hepatocellular carcinoma and two had cutaneous melanoma. In the dose-escalation cohort, 70% to 90% of patients were male, and the mean age was 60 years with a range of roughly 20 to 85. Summary of the overall study and its limitations: At doses from 0.1 to 3.0 mg/kg, clonal expansion was seen in both CD4+ and CD8+ blood T cells between baseline and week 6. After ivuxolimab, more expanded clones were found on average in CD8+ T cells than in CD4+ T cells. In the 0.1-3.0 mg/kg groups, partial responders had among the lowest normalized peripheral clonal expansion, particularly in CD8+ T cells. Low levels of normalized T-cell clonal expansion were also seen in some patients who did not respond. The antigen specificity of the clonally expanded peripheral T cells was not determined.

Genomic DNA was extracted from sorted cells for sequencing of the TCRbeta CDR3 region. TCRbeta CDR3 regions were sequenced using the immunoSEQ Assay. Drawn from immuneACCESS, this table holds only the in-frame rearrangements with V and J called that TCRdb kept. Clones are partly lost; checked studies trace under half to an unresolved V gene and leave the rest unexplained. The sample yields tens of thousands of clones; approximately 86% were counted once. The biggest ten clones account for about 17% of the sample. Relative to germline, V is missing 8 bases and J is missing 4 bases, with 6 bases of the junction outside any gene match. CDR1 and CDR2 (SGHTA, FQGNSA) derive from the germline V gene. Measured from the cysteine to the phenylalanine, the CDR3 is 14 residues long. CDR3 DNA only is kept here, 42 bases in frame from base 1. The trial excluded patients who had a history of autoimmune disease or who were on systemic immunosuppression. Peripheral blood for TCR sequencing was collected from all dose cohorts at baseline, on cycle 4 day 1, and on cycle 7 day 1. Samples came from an open-label, multicenter, first-in-human phase I dose-escalation trial of ivuxolimab. Adults with locally advanced or metastatic melanoma, renal cell, hepatocellular, or head and neck squamous cell carcinoma were enrolled in the trial. Before TCR sequencing, CD4+ T cells and CD8+ T cells from peripheral blood were sorted into separate populations.

Concerning this clone: No cognate antigen has been identified for it. It has no much larger one-base neighbor in the sample; base qualities were not kept.

Sequenced material: CD4+ or CD8+ T cells sorted from blood, taken in a trial of the OX40 agonist ivuxolimab. This chain is built from TRBV7-2 and TRBJ1-5, with 9 bases matching TRBD1. The sequence was collected from an adult with an advanced solid tumor such as melanoma, head and neck, liver or kidney cancer. The base sequence is TGTGCCAGCTCCGGGACAGGGTTTAATCAGCCCCAGCATTTT. The translation is CASSGTGFNQPQHF.